The clone carrying this T cell receptor beta chain was counted a few times. The sample belongs to a study of human T cells and chemical hapten exposure. As for time point: patch test 3, about 24 weeks after DPC sensitization. Treatment described: therapeutic diphenylcyclopropenone sensitization with weekly scalp DPC. TCRdb reprocessed the RACE reads with MiXCR, giving one entry per CDR3 protein. Seen here are 210,000 or so distinct CDR3 sequences, more than 20% observed once, and the top ten hold 2.5%. Sequenced material: whole blood, taken in connection with sensitization to the hapten diphenylcyclopropenone (DPC). This receptor was taken from a woman in her forties with alopecia areata. Some clones in this sample may be carry-over from other donors' samples.

The DNA for the CDR3 is TGTGCCAGCAGTTCCGCGACTGGCACTGAAGCTTTCTTT. Protein: CASSSATGTEAFF. The gene calls are TRBV6-2 or TRBV6-3 and TRBJ1-1; no firm D call. This CDR3 has 13 residues. V lost 4 bases and J lost 4, with 10 bases in between. Germline V gene data show CDR1 as MNHEY and CDR2 as SVGEGT.